Following are 28 T cell receptor beta chains from one sample sequenced in a study of early T cells in non-severe SARS-CoV-2 infection. TCRdb reprocessed the 5' RACE reads via MiXCR and lists one record per CDR3 protein. The table lists 53,000 or so distinct CDR3 sequences, approximately 12% of them singletons, with around 2.5% in the top ten. Sequences were derived from whole blood, sampled at baseline. The receptors originated from an adult who was a healthcare worker with PCR-confirmed SARS-CoV-2 infection or an uninfected control (not recorded which).

This clonotype turned up a few times. The chain carries TRBV7-9 and TRBJ2-5; the D is unclear. Trimming pared 5 bases from V and 0 bases from J, leaving 16 bases between. This CDR3 is 16 amino acids long. Germline V lookup: CDR1 SEHNR, CDR2 FQNEAQ (reference sequence). The CDR3 spells CASSPPNPTYQETQYF. CDR3 nucleotides: TGTGCCAGCAGCCCCCCGAATCCTACATACCAAGAGACCCAGTACTTC.

This clonotype showed up many times. The rearrangement links TRBV6-2 or TRBV6-3 to TRBJ1-2; the D is unclear. Looked up from germline, CDR1 is MNHEY and CDR2 is SVGEGT. V was clipped by 0 bases and J by 8 bases, with 13 bases between them. This CDR3 is 14 amino acids long. CDR3 sequence reads: CASSYSTSTGGYTF. The CDR3 DNA follows: TGTGCCAGCAGTTACTCCACGTCAACGGGAGGCTACACCTTC.

This clonotype was picked up many times. The chain has TRBV7-3 and TRBJ2-7; tentatively, D is TRBD1 (8 bases). The CDR3 length is 14 residues. Germline V gives CDR1 SGHTA, CDR2 FQGTGA. Trimming took off 5 bases at V and 5 bases at J, with 16 bases between the two ends. CDR3 in amino acids: CASSVGQGGNEQYF. The CDR3 DNA reads TGTGCCAGCAGCGTAGGACAGGGAGGGAACGAGCAGTACTTC.

V and J are TRBV18 and TRBJ2-3, with D possibly matching TRBD2 (5 bases). V was clipped by 5 bases and J by 0 bases, with 9 bases between them. The CDR3 is 14 amino acids. The germline V gene has CDR1 KGHSH and CDR2 LQKENI. The CDR3 DNA reads as TGTGCCAGCTCATCGGGCGGGAGCACAGATACGCAGTATTTT. This sequence encodes CASSSGGSTDTQYF.

This clonotype was detected a few times. This chain's CDR3 is CSVSGINQPQHF. The CDR3, as DNA: TGCAGCGTTTCAGGGATTAATCAGCCCCAGCATTTT. The V call is TRBV29-1, the J call TRBJ1-5; D is possibly TRBD1 (5 bases). V was shortened by 5 bases and J by 4 bases, with 9 bases between the two germline ends. Germline CDR1 reads SQVTM; CDR2 reads ANQGSEA. The CDR3 sequence is 12 residues long.

The chain uses TRBV28 and TRBJ1-6, with 8 positions matching TRBD1. Germline V gives CDR1 MDHEN, CDR2 SYDVKM. Trimming at V came to 4 bases and at J to 3 bases, leaving 8 bases not matched to a gene. This CDR3 is 17 amino acids long. Here the CDR3 reads CASSSLRTGLYNSPLHF. The CDR3 nucleotides read TGTGCCAGCAGTTCCTTGAGGACAGGGCTCTATAATTCACCCCTCCACTTT.

The chain is built from TRBV28 and TRBJ1-4; TRBD1 matches at 7 bases. CDR1 and CDR2 (germline): MDHEN, SYDVKM. V gave up 11 bases and J gave up 9 bases; unmatched junction bases: 9. The CDR3 covers 12 residues. Here the CDR3 DNA reads TGTGCCGCCGGGACAGCACCGCAAAAACTGTTTTTT. Translation: CAAGTAPQKLFF.

CDR3 in amino acids: CASSPTSGGPETQYF. The CDR3 region has the DNA TGTGCCAGCAGTCCGACTAGCGGGGGCCCAGAGACCCAGTACTTC. The rearrangement links TRBV28 to TRBJ2-5; TRBD2 matches at 12 bases. CDR1 and CDR2 (germline): MDHEN, SYDVKM. The CDR3 is 15 amino acids. J lost 4 bases, V lost 5 bases, and 5 bases had no gene match. The full variable domain, completed using reference TRBV28 and TRBJ2-5, is DVKVTQSSRYLVKRTGEKVFLECVQDMDHENMFWYRQDPGLGLRLIYFSYDVKMKEKGDIPEGYSVSREKKERFSLILESASTNQTSMYLCASSPTSGGPETQYFGPGTRLLVL.

There are many counts of this clonotype. V usage is TRBV27 and J usage is TRBJ1-3; D not certain. Trimming cost V 4 bases and J 2 bases, with 15 bases left between them. The germline V gene has CDR1 MNHEY and CDR2 SMNVEV (reference sequence). The CDR3 contains 16 residues. CDR3 sequence reads: CASSSLPGKAGNTIYF. The DNA for the CDR3 is TGTGCCAGCAGTTCTCTCCCTGGGAAGGCTGGAAACACCATATATTTT.

In this sample, this clonotype is medium-sized. The chain has TRBV29-1 and TRBJ2-7, with 8 bases aligning to TRBD2. Trimming took 5 bases from V and 7 from J; bases not matched to a gene: 4. Germline values: CDR1 SQVTM, CDR2 ANQGSEA. This CDR3 is 11 amino acids long. CDR3 nucleotide sequence: TGCAGCGTTACGACGGGGGGGGAGCAGTACTTC. This gives the protein CSVTTGGEQYF.

This clonotype has at least ten counts. The V call is TRBV4-1, the J call TRBJ2-1, with D possibly being TRBD2 (6 bases). The germline V and J ends were trimmed by 1 base and 10 bases, with 11 bases remaining between them. The length of the CDR3 is 13 residues. Germline V gives CDR1 MGHRA, CDR2 YSYEKL. CDR3 region: CASSQGGVAEQFF. CDR3 nucleotide sequence: TGCGCCAGCAGCCAAGGGGGGGTGGCGGAGCAGTTCTTC.

The rearrangement links TRBV9 to TRBJ1-2; D might be TRBD1 (5 bases). The CDR3 runs to 13 residues. V lost 4 bases to trimming and J lost 5 bases, with 12 bases between them. Germline-derived CDR1 and CDR2 are SGDLS and YYNGEE. CDR3 sequence: CASSSGTDYGYTF. Here the CDR3 DNA reads TGTGCCAGCAGCTCCGGGACGGATTATGGCTACACCTTC.

This clonotype was observed a handful of times. This chain's CDR3 is CASSLGLAELHQETQYF. The CDR3 nucleotides read TGTGCCAGCAGCTTGGGTTTAGCGGAACTTCACCAAGAGACCCAGTACTTC. The V and J genes are TRBV5-6 and TRBJ2-5; D possibly corresponds to TRBD2 (6 bases). The ends were cut back, 0 bases at V and 0 bases at J, with 15 bases in the middle. The germline CDR1 and CDR2 sequences are SGHDT and YYEEEE. The CDR3 extends over 17 amino acids. Full variable domain (remainder filled in from reference TRBV5-6 and TRBJ2-5): DAGVTQSPTHLIKTRGQQVTLRCSPKSGHDTVSWYQQALGQGPQFIFQYYEEEERQRGNFPDRFSGHQFPNYSSELNVNALLLGDSALYLCASSLGLAELHQETQYFGPGTRLLVL.

The sample holds many counts of this clonotype. The chain employs TRBV12-3 or TRBV12-4 and TRBJ2-6; 11 bases align to TRBD1. J was trimmed by 0 bases and V by 7 bases; bases with no gene match: 11. CDR3 length equals 19 residues. The CDR3 sequence is CASISRTGTGGSGANVLTF. The CDR3 DNA is TGTGCCAGCATCTCCCGTACCGGGACAGGGGGCTCTGGGGCCAACGTCCTGACTTTC.

This clonotype was detected only once. The rearrangement uses TRBV7-3 and TRBJ2-5; TRBD2 is a possible D gene (7 bases). V was clipped by 3 bases and J by 4 bases, with 9 bases between them. Germline CDR1 SGHTA, CDR2 FQGTGA. This CDR3 has 13 residues. CDR3 region: CASSFGGPETQYF. CDR3 coding DNA: TGTGCCAGCAGCTTCGGGGGGCCAGAGACCCAGTACTTC.

The chain has TRBV5-1 and TRBJ1-3; 7 bases are shared with TRBD1. The CDR3 runs 14 residues. Unmatched junction bases numbered 11, after V lost 6 bases and J lost 8 bases. Germline CDR1 SGHRS, CDR2 YFSETQ. The DNA of the CDR3 is TGCGCCAGCACTATGGACAGGTCTGGGGACACCATATATTTT. It yields the protein CASTMDRSGDTIYF. The full variable domain, with the rest looked up from reference TRBV5-1 and TRBJ1-3, is KAGVTQTPRYLIKTRGQQVTLSCSPISGHRSVSWYQQTPGQGLQFLFEYFSETQRNKGNFPGRFSGRQFSNSRSEMNVSTLELGDSALYLCASTMDRSGDTIYFGEGSWLTVV.

Written as DNA, the CDR3 is TGTGCCACCAGTGATTCGGGCAGTTCCCCGGGGACCCAGTACTTC. Translation: CATSDSGSSPGTQYF. The chain combines TRBV24-1 with TRBJ2-5; D call uncertain. The V and J ends lost 2 bases and 7 bases respectively, with 16 bases between them. The CDR3 covers 15 residues. In germline, CDR1 is KGHDR, CDR2 SFDVKD.

This clonotype has a handful of counts. The V call is TRBV7-8, the J call TRBJ2-3; no clear D. The CDR3 extends over 15 amino acids. Germline V gene sequence: CDR1 SGHVS, CDR2 FQNEAQ. The V gene lost 5 bases and the J gene lost 3 bases, with 15 bases spanning the gap. This chain's CDR3 is CASSPRTTLTDTQYF. The CDR3, as DNA: TGTGCCAGCAGCCCGAGGACCACCTTGACAGATACGCAGTATTTT. Drawing the rest from reference TRBV7-8 and TRBJ2-3, the complete variable domain is GAGVSQSPRYKVAKRGQDVALRCDPISGHVSLFWYQQALGQGPEFLTYFQNEAQLDKSGLPSDRFFAERPEGSVSTLKIQRTQQEDSAVYLCASSPRTTLTDTQYFGPGTRLTVL.

This clonotype was detected a few times. The chain recombines TRBV5-4 with TRBJ2-7, with D perhaps matching TRBD1 or TRBD2 (6 bases each). CDR1 is SGHNT, CDR2 YYREEE, per germline (reference sequence). CDR3 length: 13 amino acids. V dropped 4 bases and J dropped 6 bases, with 14 bases sitting between them. The CDR3 bases are TGTGCCAGCAGCCTGGGGGCAGCGGGCGAGCAGTACTTC. Translated: CASSLGAAGEQYF. The whole variable domain, remainder taken from reference TRBV5-4 and TRBJ2-7, is ETGVTQSPTHLIKTRGQQVTLRCSSQSGHNTVSWYQQALGQGPQFIFQYYREEENGRGNFPPRFSGLQFPNYSSELNVNALELDDSALYLCASSLGAAGEQYFGPGTRLTVT.

The chain joins TRBV3-1 to TRBJ2-7; tentative D call: TRBD2 (6 bases). Germline assignment: CDR1 LGHDT and CDR2 YNNKEL (reference sequence). V was shortened by 4 bases and J by 5 bases, with 15 bases between the two germline ends. This CDR3 has 14 residues. CDR3 nucleotide sequence: TGTGCCAGCAGCCCAGAGATGCGGGGCCACGAGCAGTACTTC. Encoded protein: CASSPEMRGHEQYF.

This clonotype was observed once. V and J are TRBV6-5 and TRBJ1-1, with 8 bases matching TRBD1. Germline-derived CDR1 and CDR2 are MNHEY and SVGAGI. This CDR3 contains 13 residues. The junction had 13 bases not matched to a gene; V was cut back by 7 bases and J by 12 bases. The CDR3 loop reads CASTLPGQGRTFF. The DNA of the CDR3 is TGTGCCAGCACCCTGCCCGGACAGGGCAGAACTTTCTTT.

This clonotype has a count of ten or more. The V and J genes are TRBV5-8 and TRBJ2-2; D call uncertain. The CDR3 sequence is 13 residues long. Germline CDR1 SGHTS, CDR2 YDEGEE. V dropped 5 bases and J dropped 4 bases, with 9 bases sitting between them. CDR3 coding DNA: TGTGCCAGCAGTAAGACGCGCACCGGGGAGCTGTTTTTT. Amino acid sequence: CASSKTRTGELFF.

At least ten counts were recorded for this clonotype. The chain joins TRBV5-6 to TRBJ1-3, with TRBD1 identical over 7 bases. The CDR3 has 15 residues. Unmatched junction bases numbered 7, after V lost 3 bases and J lost 4 bases. In germline, CDR1 is SGHDT, CDR2 YYEEEE. The CDR3 here is CASSSQDRAGNTIYF. The CDR3 DNA follows: TGTGCCAGCAGCTCGCAAGACAGGGCCGGAAACACCATATATTTT.

This clonotype was recorded a few times. This rearrangement joins TRBV7-9 to TRBJ2-1, with D maybe TRBD1 (6 bases). V lost 0 bases, J lost 5 bases, and 8 bases lay in between. The CDR3 is made up of 14 amino acids. The germline gives CDR1 SEHNR, CDR2 FQNEAQ (reference sequence). Here the CDR3 reads CASSLAGADNEQFF. The CDR3 DNA reads as TGTGCCAGCAGCTTAGCGGGGGCCGACAATGAGCAGTTCTTC.

The gene calls are TRBV27 and TRBJ2-7, with a weak D call TRBD1 (7 bases). Germline V gene sequence: CDR1 MNHEY, CDR2 SMNVEV (reference sequence). This CDR3 comprises 14 residues. V was shortened by 6 bases and J by 2 bases, with 14 bases between the two germline ends. The DNA of the CDR3 is TGTGCCAGCAGCCATCAGGGGGGCCCCTACGAGCAGTACTTC. Translating it yields CASSHQGGPYEQYF.

V usage is TRBV6-2 or TRBV6-3 and J usage is TRBJ2-7, with TRBD2 matching 9 bases. J lost 7 bases, V lost 6 bases, and 4 bases had no gene match. The CDR3 is 12 amino acids. Germline CDR1 is MNHEY and CDR2 is SVGEGT. The CDR3 region has the DNA TGTGCCAGCAGCGGGACTAGCAGAGAGCAGTACTTC. As protein: CASSGTSREQYF.

This chain connects TRBV6-5 to TRBJ2-1, with 7 bases that match TRBD2. In germline, CDR1 is MNHEY, CDR2 SVGAGI. The CDR3 length is 16 residues. V dropped 8 bases and J dropped 11; count of bases not matched to a gene: 21. The CDR3 reads CASPYPRDYYNVQQFF. As DNA, the CDR3 is TGTGCCAGCCCCTACCCCAGGGACTATTACAACGTTCAGCAGTTCTTC.

In nucleotides, the CDR3 is TGTGCCAGCAGTCCGGGACTAGCGGGAGGGCTGAGGTACTTC. Amino acids: CASSPGLAGGLRYF. The chain links TRBV12-3 or TRBV12-4 to TRBJ2-7; 16 bases align to TRBD2. The V and J ends lost 5 bases and 12 bases, in that order; junction bases with no gene match: 7. This CDR3 contains 14 residues.